The sequence of this T cell receptor beta chain was determined in a study of CD8+CD57+ T cells in acquired aplastic anemia. Across the study: Sorted CD4+ and CD8+ cells yielded DNA averaging approximately 3 ug. An average of around 11 million reads for CD4+ cells was obtained from healthy donors. Points from the study as a whole: Between patients and controls, CD8+ Simpson's diversity did not vary significantly.

On this clonotype: The antigen remains undetermined.

Genomic DNA, the template, was used for profiling of the TCR beta VDJ and CDR3. From the reads, TCRdb called clonotypes with MiXCR, one entry per CDR3 protein. Of some 220,000 distinct CDR3 sequences listed, 34% are singletons. The CDR3 has 14 amino acids. V dropped 1 base and J dropped 5 bases, with 8 bases sitting between them. Per germline, CDR1 LGHDT and CDR2 YNNKEL (reference sequence). The sequenced sample consisted of sorted CD4+, CD8+, or CD8+CD57+ T cells (not recorded which) from PBMCs. The chain combines TRBV3-1 with TRBJ2-2, with D tentatively TRBD2 (5 bases). This TCR was sampled from a human donor in good health, serving as a control. CDR3 protein: CASSQVPGTGELFF. The CDR3 DNA reads TGTGCCAGCAGCCAAGTACCGGGAACCGGGGAGCTGTTTTTT.